Below, one T cell receptor (beta chain) is given with its context. No antigen is known for it. No quality values exist for individual bases; no much larger clone is one base distant. From the cysteine up to the phenylalanine, the CDR3 has a length of 15 residues. Only the CDR3 part of the read is kept: 45 bases, read in frame from the first base. Germline trimming: 5 bases from V, 2 bases from J; junction bases outside gene matches: 6. The germline V gene supplies CDR1 MDHEN and CDR2 SYDVKM. A second Seattle source provided samples from volunteer blood donors who had recovered from COVID-19. The collaborating institutions used their own protocols to collect whole blood in K2EDTA tubes. For TCRbeta analysis, collaborator samples were shipped as frozen whole blood, as isolated PBMCs, or as DNA extracted from either sample type. This specimen comes from a study of blood T cell repertoires in COVID-19 (TCRdb year 2020). Turning to the overall study: Samples from collaborators originated in the United States, Italy and Spain and spanned both the acute and convalescent phases of COVID-19. The prospective study material was composed of cDNA or gDNA derived from T cells, B-cell-depleted T cells, or PBMCs. Deeply sampled blood TCRbeta repertoires from subjects exposed to, actively infected with, or recovered from COVID-19 were included in the dataset. The repertoires were released in a freely available public database intended as a resource for research on the immune response to SARS-CoV-2. The samples were drawn from two sources: the first 160 participants of the ongoing ImmuneRACE study, and about 1,300 subjects contributed by 6 global collaborators. A de-identified subject ID, COVID-19 status, age in years and sex were almost always included in the sample metadata. Where available, HLA class I and class II types were taken from metadata supplied by the sample provider and were not determined by assay-based typing.

The immunoSEQ Assay, a bias-controlled multiplex PCR, was used to amplify TCRbeta CDR3 regions from genomic DNA. In the paper's pipeline: The number of nucleated cells in each sample was estimated from the amplification of reference gene primers within the assay. To quantify the absolute abundance of each unique TCRbeta CDR3 rearrangement, sequence reads were collapsed and filtered. Productive Simpson clonality was computed per sample as the square root of Simpson's diversity index over productive rearrangements. TCRdb limited this immuneACCESS table to in-frame rearrangements with V and J called. A share of clones is missing; checked studies link under half to unresolved V genes, and the rest is unexplained. V and J calls and clone size are given by that table; D and trimming were obtained from the DNA. A total of 250,000 to 300,000 clones appear in this sample, roughly 90% of them only once. Roughly 0.96% of the sample is held by the ten biggest clonotypes.

Findings and caveats that apply to the study as a whole: The amount of clinical and demographic metadata varied by source and participant and was provided uncurated.

The rearrangement combines TRBV28 with TRBJ2-3, with TRBD1 matching 8 junction bases. The origin of this receptor is a middle-aged woman who had recovered from COVID-19. Specimen: peripheral blood. The DNA sequence is as follows: TGTGCCAGCAGTACCTACAGGGGGACCACAGATACGCAGTATTTT. This encodes CASSTYRGTTDTQYF.